This entry lists 31 T cell receptor beta chains sequenced from one sample in a study of beta chain features in type 1 diabetes. Every isolated RNA sample was fully reverse transcribed, so sequencing captured expressed TCRB transcripts. TCRdb keeps only in-frame clones here, not all; method: immunoSEQ multiplex PCR. The repertoire has fewer than 650,000 clones, around 16% of them found once; the top ten carry about 0.087%. The sequenced material came from naive CD4+ T cells from blood. The receptor set was obtained from a man between 18 and 35 years old in good health.

This clone has just a few counts. V and J are TRBV7-3 and TRBJ1-5; a weak D match, TRBD1 (6 bases). The V end was cut by 5 bases, the J end by 0 bases, with 23 bases between. CDR1 SGHTA and CDR2 FQGTGA come from the germline V gene. The CDR3 is 19 amino acids. The CDR3 bases are TGTGCCAGCAGCCCCCCCCCGGGCAGGGAGGGGGATAGCAATCAGCCCCAGCATTTT. Translation gives CASSPPPGREGDSNQPQHF.

The V gene is TRBV11-3, the J gene TRBJ2-5; D is ambiguous. CDR1 is SGHNT, CDR2 YENEEA, per germline. V was trimmed by 6 bases and J by 5 bases, leaving 10 bases between them. The CDR3 length is 12 residues. The CDR3 DNA sequence: TGTGCCAGCAGTATGAGTGGGGAGACCCAGTACTTC. As protein: CASSMSGETQYF.

This clone was picked up a small number of times. CDR3 bases: TGCGCCAGCAGCTTGGTTCGGAGTGAGCAGTTCTTC. Its protein is CASSLVRSEQFF. V usage is TRBV5-1 and J usage is TRBJ2-1; no firm D call. Between the trimmed V and J ends, which lost 0 bases and 9 bases, there was a span of 7 bases. CDR1 SGHRS and CDR2 YFSETQ come from the germline V gene. The CDR3 has 12 amino acids.

This clone turned up a few times. CDR3 nucleotides: TGTGCCAGCAGCGCAGGGACGAACACTGAAGCTTTCTTT. Translation gives CASSAGTNTEAFF. The chain joins TRBV7-9 to TRBJ1-1, with D possibly TRBD1 on 5 matching bases. Trimming removed 5 bases from V and 1 base from J, with 8 bases in between. Per germline, CDR1 SEHNR and CDR2 FQNEAQ (reference sequence). This CDR3 is 13 amino acids long. The full variable domain, in which reference TRBV7-9 and TRBJ1-1 provide the parts outside the CDR3, is DTGVSQNPRHKITKRGQNVTFRCDPISEHNRLYWYRQTLGQGPEFLTYFQNEAQLEKSRLLSDRFSAERPKGSFSTLEIQRTEQGDSAMYLCASSAGTNTEAFFGQGTRLTVV.

This clone was seen only a few times. This same CDR3 is encoded by further DNA sequences in the sample. The chain combines TRBV15 with TRBJ1-3, with D perhaps matching TRBD1 (6 bases). Per germline, CDR1 LNHNV and CDR2 YYDKDF (reference sequence). Trimming shortened V by 1 base and J by 1 base, and 8 bases separated the two germline ends. This CDR3 has 15 residues. This chain's CDR3 is CATSRGTVSGNTIYF. The CDR3 DNA is TGTGCCACCAGCAGAGGGACAGTTTCTGGAAACACCATATATTTT. The whole variable domain, filled in from reference TRBV15 and TRBJ1-3, reads DAMVIQNPRYQVTQFGKPVTLSCSQTLNHNVMYWYQQKSSQAPKLLFHYYDKDFNNEADTPDNFQSRRPNTSFCFLDIRSPGLGDTAMYLCATSRGTVSGNTIYFGEGSWLTVV.

V usage is TRBV15 and J usage is TRBJ2-5; D remains unclear. Germline assignment: CDR1 LNHNV and CDR2 YYDKDF (reference sequence). The CDR3 covers 15 residues. The ends were cut back, 0 bases at V and 5 bases at J, with 13 bases in the middle. CDR3 protein: CATSRDRLLGETQYF. CDR3 DNA: TGTGCCACCAGCAGAGATCGGTTGCTGGGTGAGACCCAGTACTTC.

This clone has only a few counts. V is TRBV11-3 and J is TRBJ2-2; D possibly corresponds to TRBD1 (7 bases). Germline CDR1 is SGHNT and CDR2 is YENEEA. V lost 3 bases and J lost 6, with 11 bases in between. This CDR3 has 14 amino acids. The CDR3 spells CASSLARGAGELFF. CDR3 nucleotides: TGTGCCAGCAGCTTGGCCAGGGGGGCCGGGGAGCTGTTTTTT.

CDR3 protein: CATRTEGNTIYF. The CDR3 DNA reads as TGTGCCACCCGGACAGAAGGAAACACCATATATTTT. The chain combines TRBV15 with TRBJ1-3; a possible D gene is TRBD1 (6 bases). The length of the CDR3 is 12 residues. V was shortened by 8 bases and J by 4 bases, with 9 bases between the two germline ends. Germline CDR1 reads LNHNV; CDR2 reads YYDKDF (reference sequence). The full variable domain, its missing parts supplied by reference TRBV15 and TRBJ1-3, is DAMVIQNPRYQVTQFGKPVTLSCSQTLNHNVMYWYQQKSSQAPKLLFHYYDKDFNNEADTPDNFQSRRPNTSFCFLDIRSPGLGDTAMYLCATRTEGNTIYFGEGSWLTVV.

This clone was observed a few times. The V and J genes are TRBV7-2 and TRBJ1-5, with TRBD1 identical over 11 bases. The germline CDR1 and CDR2 sequences are SGHTA and FQGNSA. Trimming at V came to 5 bases and at J to 5 bases, leaving 5 bases not matched to a gene. CDR3 length: 15 residues. The CDR3 is CASSIRTGGDQPQHF. CDR3 bases: TGTGCCAGCAGCATACGGACAGGGGGCGATCAGCCCCAGCATTTT.

The rearrangement joins TRBV7-3 to TRBJ2-1, with D perhaps matching TRBD1 (5 bases). V was shortened by 7 bases and J by 0 bases, with 16 bases between the two germline ends. The CDR3 is 16 amino acids. Germline CDR1 reads SGHTA; CDR2 reads FQGTGA. The CDR3 here is CASNDRLPPSYNEQFF. DNA of the CDR3: TGTGCCAGCAACGACAGATTACCCCCCTCCTACAATGAGCAGTTCTTC.

The chain employs TRBV25-1 and TRBJ2-5; maybe TRBD2 (6 bases). The CDR3 extends over 17 amino acids. Trimming took off 0 bases at V and 2 bases at J, with 16 bases between the two ends. From germline, CDR1 is MGHDK and CDR2 SYGVNS. This chain's CDR3 is CASSEYTQGGRQETQYF. The CDR3 DNA is TGTGCCAGCAGTGAATATACGCAGGGAGGTAGGCAAGAGACCCAGTACTTC.

V gene TRBV18 combines with J gene TRBJ2-1, with TRBD2 matching 8 bases. The CDR3 loop spans 18 amino acids. Trimming at V came to 2 bases and at J to 0 bases, leaving 9 bases not matched to a gene. The V gene's germline CDR1 is KGHSH and CDR2 LQKENI. The CDR3 spells CASSPRLASESSYNEQFF. CDR3 DNA: TGTGCCAGCTCACCAAGACTAGCGTCGGAAAGCTCCTACAATGAGCAGTTCTTC.

The chain employs TRBV7-9 and TRBJ2-4, with TRBD1 as a possible D gene (6 bases). Trimming shortened V by 1 base and J by 6 bases, and 13 bases separated the two germline ends. Germline-derived CDR1 and CDR2 are SEHNR and FQNEAQ (reference sequence). This CDR3 is 15 amino acids long. The CDR3 here is CASSLVRTARNIQYF. The CDR3 nucleotides read TGTGCCAGCAGCTTAGTTAGGACAGCGCGAAACATTCAGTACTTC.

This clone was seen more than once but under ten times. The J gene is TRBJ2-7, the V gene TRBV27, with 11 bases lining up with TRBD1. The CDR3 is 15 residues long. After removal of 6 bases from V and 5 bases from J, the junction contained 9 bases not matched to a gene. Germline V gives CDR1 MNHEY, CDR2 SMNVEV (reference sequence). The CDR3 spells CASSPLDRGQNEQYF. The CDR3 DNA follows: TGTGCCAGCAGCCCCTTGGACAGGGGGCAGAACGAGCAGTACTTC.

The rearrangement joins TRBV6-5 to TRBJ1-6; D may be TRBD1 (6 bases). There are 16 residues in the CDR3. CDR1 and CDR2 from the germline V gene are MNHEY and SVGAGI. V was shortened by 3 bases and J by 6 bases, with 15 bases between the two germline ends. The CDR3 DNA follows: TGTGCCAGCAGTTATAGCAGGGGAGTTGGTAATTCACCCCTCCACTTT. Translation gives CASSYSRGVGNSPLHF.

Only a few counts were recorded for this clone. This chain connects TRBV27 to TRBJ2-7; possibly TRBD2 for D (7 bases). The germline CDR1 and CDR2 sequences are MNHEY and SMNVEV (reference sequence). The CDR3 contains 14 residues. V lost 0 bases and J 6 bases, leaving 12 bases between the germline ends. The CDR3 coding sequence is TGTGCCAGCAGTTTATCGGGGGGGGCTCCCGAGCAGTACTTC. Translation gives CASSLSGGAPEQYF.

The V call is TRBV6-6, the J call TRBJ2-5, with a possible D match to TRBD2 (5 bases). Germline V lookup: CDR1 MNHNY, CDR2 SVGAGI (reference sequence). The V end lost 10 bases, the J end lost 3 bases, and 9 bases lay between the germline ends. The CDR3 extends over 11 amino acids. The CDR3 loop is CATRAEETQYF. DNA of the CDR3: TGTGCCACCCGAGCGGAAGAGACCCAGTACTTC.

Only a few counts were recorded for this clone. The chain has TRBV7-6 and TRBJ2-6, with D unclear. This CDR3 comprises 13 residues. Germline V gene data show CDR1 as SGHVS and CDR2 as FNYEAQ. V was cut by 6 bases and J by 2 bases, with 5 bases left in between. CDR3 in DNA: TGTGCCAGCAGTCCGACTGGGGCCAACGTCCTGACTTTC. This encodes CASSPTGANVLTF.

There are a few counts of this clone. The chain uses TRBV5-1 and TRBJ2-1, with TRBD2 matching 7 bases. After removal of 4 bases from V and 12 bases from J, the junction contained 10 bases not matched to a gene. The CDR3 is made up of 13 amino acids. Germline V gene data show CDR1 as SGHRS and CDR2 as YFSETQ. The CDR3 reads CASSPEGTMGQFF. The CDR3, as DNA: TGCGCCAGCAGCCCGGAGGGGACTATGGGGCAGTTCTTC.

This clone was recorded a few times. The genes are TRBV6-5 and TRBJ2-2, with TRBD1 as a possible D gene (6 bases). This CDR3 has 13 residues. Per germline, CDR1 MNHEY and CDR2 SVGAGI. V was clipped by 7 bases and J by 3 bases, with 9 bases between them. The CDR3: CASKRTDTGELFF. The CDR3 DNA reads as TGTGCCAGCAAGCGGACAGACACCGGGGAGCTGTTTTTT.

This clone was seen only a few times. V is TRBV6-6 and J is TRBJ1-4; unclear D gene. V was shortened by 7 bases and J by 0 bases, with 9 bases between the two germline ends. Germline CDR1 and CDR2: MNHNY and SVGAGI (reference sequence). The CDR3 spans 14 residues. This CDR3 reads CASTRTPTNEKLFF. DNA for the CDR3: TGTGCCAGCACACGGACTCCAACTAATGAAAAACTGTTTTTT.

The chain joins TRBV6-5 to TRBJ1-2; D uncertain. The germline gives CDR1 MNHEY, CDR2 SVGAGI. This CDR3 contains 14 residues. V was cut by 2 bases and J by 8 bases, with 15 bases left in between. The CDR3 sequence is CASSYPPGRVGYTF. CDR3 DNA: TGTGCCAGCAGTTACCCCCCTGGGAGGGTGGGCTACACCTTC.

A few counts support this clone. The genes are TRBV10-3 and TRBJ2-5; the match to TRBD2 covers 7 bases. The J call is uncertain, as TRBJ2-7 better fits the DNA end. The germline V gene has CDR1 ENHRY and CDR2 SYGVKD. The length of the CDR3 is 14 residues. The CDR3 reads CAISDTGRSYEQYF. The CDR3 region has the DNA TGTGCCATCAGTGATACCGGGAGGAGCTACGAGCAGTACTTC.

The rearrangement uses TRBV6-5 and TRBJ1-1; D is undetermined. Germline CDR1 and CDR2: MNHEY and SVGAGI. The CDR3 has 13 amino acids. V was clipped by 2 bases and J by 6 bases, with 10 bases between them. CDR3 amino acids: CASSYKPASEAFF. The DNA for the CDR3 is TGTGCCAGCAGTTACAAGCCGGCTTCTGAAGCTTTCTTT.

This chain joins TRBV6-1 and TRBJ2-3, with a weak D call TRBD2 (5 bases). CDR3 length: 15 amino acids. Germline CDR1 MNHNS, CDR2 SASEGT. With 6 bases removed from V and 1 base from J, the gap between germline ends came to 14 bases. CDR3 sequence (DNA): TGTGCCAGCAGGGAGGCGCGGGTGGGCACAGATACGCAGTATTTT. Its protein is CASREARVGTDTQYF.

This clone was seen a handful of times. V and J are TRBV13 and TRBJ2-1; 7 bases align to TRBD2. J lost 0 bases, V lost 6 bases, and 5 bases had no gene match. The CDR3 spans 15 residues. Germline lookup yields CDR1 PRHDT and CDR2 FYEKMQ (reference sequence). The CDR3 protein is CASRRAGSSYNEQFF. DNA for the CDR3: TGTGCCAGCAGGCGAGCGGGGTCCTCCTACAATGAGCAGTTCTTC.

The gene calls are TRBV6-5 and TRBJ1-4; a weak D match, TRBD1 (6 bases). Germline values: CDR1 MNHEY, CDR2 SVGAGI. The CDR3 runs to 14 residues. V lost 5 bases to trimming and J lost 8 bases, with 15 bases between them. The CDR3 region is CASSATGREEKLFF. The CDR3 DNA is TGTGCCAGCAGTGCAACAGGGAGGGAAGAAAAACTGTTTTTT.

A few counts support this clone. This chain joins TRBV27 and TRBJ2-3; D gene ambiguous. Germline V CDR1 and CDR2: MNHEY, SMNVEV (reference sequence). With 2 bases removed from V and 0 bases from J, the gap between germline ends came to 21 bases. CDR3 length: 19 amino acids. This chain's CDR3 is CASSLGSYYRPASTDTQYF. Written as DNA, the CDR3 is TGTGCCAGCAGTTTAGGGTCCTATTATCGGCCAGCTAGCACAGATACGCAGTATTTT.

The chain uses TRBV5-1 and TRBJ2-1, with 8 bases aligning to TRBD1. Germline V gene sequence: CDR1 SGHRS, CDR2 YFSETQ. The length of the CDR3 is 15 residues. J gave up 2 bases and V 4 bases, and 5 bases lay outside the gene matches. CDR3 bases: TGCGCCAGCAGCGTTACAGGGGGGACCTACAATGAGCAGTTCTTC. It encodes CASSVTGGTYNEQFF.

This clone was counted a few times. The chain recombines TRBV5-1 with TRBJ2-1; 15 bases align to TRBD2. CDR1 is SGHRS, CDR2 YFSETQ, per germline. Trimming removed 4 bases from V and 8 bases from J; junction bases left unmatched: 7. This CDR3 region has 16 residues. CDR3 nucleotides: TGCGCCAGCAGCGTTCGGACTAGCGGGGGGGCCCATGAGCAGTTCTTC. Protein: CASSVRTSGGAHEQFF. Looking up the rest from reference TRBV5-1 and TRBJ2-1 gives the full variable domain: KAGVTQTPRYLIKTRGQQVTLSCSPISGHRSVSWYQQTPGQGLQFLFEYFSETQRNKGNFPGRFSGRQFSNSRSEMNVSTLELGDSALYLCASSVRTSGGAHEQFFGPGTRLTVL.

This clone was observed a handful of times. The chain couples TRBV7-9 to TRBJ1-1; the D gene is possibly TRBD1 (6 bases). CDR1 is SEHNR, CDR2 FQNEAQ, per germline (reference sequence). CDR3 length equals 14 residues. V was clipped by 2 bases and J by 5 bases, with 12 bases between them. The CDR3 DNA reads TGTGCCAGCAGCTTATGGGGGGCCGAAACTGAAGCTTTCTTT. It is translated as CASSLWGAETEAFF.